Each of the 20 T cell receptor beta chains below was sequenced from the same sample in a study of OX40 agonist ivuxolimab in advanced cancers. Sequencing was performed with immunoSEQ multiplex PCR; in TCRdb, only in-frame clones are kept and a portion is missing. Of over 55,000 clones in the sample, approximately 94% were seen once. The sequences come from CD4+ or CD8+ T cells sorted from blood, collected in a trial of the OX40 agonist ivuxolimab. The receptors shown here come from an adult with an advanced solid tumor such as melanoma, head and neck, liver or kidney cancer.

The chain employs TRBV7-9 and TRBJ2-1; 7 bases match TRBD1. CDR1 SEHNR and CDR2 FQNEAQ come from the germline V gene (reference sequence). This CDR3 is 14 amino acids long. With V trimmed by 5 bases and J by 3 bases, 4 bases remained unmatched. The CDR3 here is CASSLTGYYNEQFF. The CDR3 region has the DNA TGTGCCAGCAGCCTGACAGGGTACTACAATGAGCAGTTCTTC.

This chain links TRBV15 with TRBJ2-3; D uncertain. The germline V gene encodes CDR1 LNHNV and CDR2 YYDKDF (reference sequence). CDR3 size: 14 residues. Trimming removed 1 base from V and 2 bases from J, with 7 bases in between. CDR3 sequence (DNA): TGTGCCACCAGCAGAGGGCAGATCACAGATACGCAGTATTTT. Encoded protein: CATSRGQITDTQYF.

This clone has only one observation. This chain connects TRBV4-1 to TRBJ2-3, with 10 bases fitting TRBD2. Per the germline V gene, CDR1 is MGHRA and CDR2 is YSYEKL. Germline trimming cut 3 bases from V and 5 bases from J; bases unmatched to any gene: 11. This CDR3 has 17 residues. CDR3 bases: TGCGCCAGCAGCCAGGGCCGACTAGCGGGCGACGGAGATACGCAGTATTTT. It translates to CASSQGRLAGDGDTQYF.

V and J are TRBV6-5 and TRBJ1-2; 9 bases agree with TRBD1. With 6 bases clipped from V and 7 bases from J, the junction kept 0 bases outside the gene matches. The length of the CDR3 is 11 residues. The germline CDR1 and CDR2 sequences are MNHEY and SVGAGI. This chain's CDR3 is CASRQGAGYTF. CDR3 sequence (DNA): TGTGCCAGCAGACAGGGGGCTGGCTACACCTTC.

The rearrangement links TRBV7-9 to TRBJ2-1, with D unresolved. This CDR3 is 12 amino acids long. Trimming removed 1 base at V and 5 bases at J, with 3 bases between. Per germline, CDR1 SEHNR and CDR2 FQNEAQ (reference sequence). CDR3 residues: CASSLDHNEQFF. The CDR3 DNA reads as TGTGCCAGCAGCTTAGACCACAATGAGCAGTTCTTC.

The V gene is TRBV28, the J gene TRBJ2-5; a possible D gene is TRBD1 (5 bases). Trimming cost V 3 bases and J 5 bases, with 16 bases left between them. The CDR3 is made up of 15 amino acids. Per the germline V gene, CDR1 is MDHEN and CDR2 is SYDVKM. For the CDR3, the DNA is TGTGCCAGCAGTTTGGGGCAGGGTGTAGGGGAGACCCAGTACTTC. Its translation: CASSLGQGVGETQYF.

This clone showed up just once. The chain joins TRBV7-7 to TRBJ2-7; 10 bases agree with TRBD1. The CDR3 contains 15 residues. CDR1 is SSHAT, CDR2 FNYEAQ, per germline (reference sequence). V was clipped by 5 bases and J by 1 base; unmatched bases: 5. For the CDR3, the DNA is TGTGCCAGCAGCCTAGGACAGGGGGGGTCCTACGAGCAGTACTTC. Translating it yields CASSLGQGGSYEQYF.

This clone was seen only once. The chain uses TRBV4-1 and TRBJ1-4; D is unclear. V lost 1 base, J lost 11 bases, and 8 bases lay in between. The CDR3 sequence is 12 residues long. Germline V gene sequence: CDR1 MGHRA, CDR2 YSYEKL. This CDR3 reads CASSQGGGKLFF. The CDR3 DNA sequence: TGCGCCAGCAGCCAAGGGGGAGGCAAACTGTTTTTT.

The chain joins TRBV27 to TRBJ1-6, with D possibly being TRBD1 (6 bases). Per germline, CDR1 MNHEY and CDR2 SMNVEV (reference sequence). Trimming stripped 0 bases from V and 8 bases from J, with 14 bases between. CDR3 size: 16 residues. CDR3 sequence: CASSLSGGAGHSPLHF. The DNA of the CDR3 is TGTGCCAGCAGTTTATCAGGGGGGGCGGGCCATTCACCCCTCCACTTT.

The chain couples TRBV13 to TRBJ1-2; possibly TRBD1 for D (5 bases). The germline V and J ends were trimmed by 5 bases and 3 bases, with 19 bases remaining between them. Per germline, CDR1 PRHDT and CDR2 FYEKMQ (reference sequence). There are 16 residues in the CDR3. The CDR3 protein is CASSPIGERVDYGYTF. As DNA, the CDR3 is TGTGCCAGCAGCCCCATAGGGGAGCGTGTCGACTATGGCTACACCTTC.

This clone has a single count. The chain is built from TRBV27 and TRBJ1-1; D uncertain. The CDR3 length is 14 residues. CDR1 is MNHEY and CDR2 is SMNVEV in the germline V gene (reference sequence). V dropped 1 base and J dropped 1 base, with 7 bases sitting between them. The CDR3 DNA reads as TGTGCCAGCAGTTTATACGGACCGAACACTGAAGCTTTCTTT. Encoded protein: CASSLYGPNTEAFF.

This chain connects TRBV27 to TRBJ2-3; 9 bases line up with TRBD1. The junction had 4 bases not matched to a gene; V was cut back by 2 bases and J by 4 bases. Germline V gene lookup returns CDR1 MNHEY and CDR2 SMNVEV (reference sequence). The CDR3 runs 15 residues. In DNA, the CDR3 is TGTGCCAGCAGTTTAGGGACAGGGCCCGCAGATACGCAGTATTTT. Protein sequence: CASSLGTGPADTQYF.

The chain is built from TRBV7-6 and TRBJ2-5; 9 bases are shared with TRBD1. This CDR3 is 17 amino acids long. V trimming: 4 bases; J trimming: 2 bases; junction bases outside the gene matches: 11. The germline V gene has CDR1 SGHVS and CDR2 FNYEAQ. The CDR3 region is CASSWVNGTGLQETQYF. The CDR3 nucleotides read TGTGCCAGCAGCTGGGTGAACGGGACAGGGCTGCAAGAGACCCAGTACTTC.

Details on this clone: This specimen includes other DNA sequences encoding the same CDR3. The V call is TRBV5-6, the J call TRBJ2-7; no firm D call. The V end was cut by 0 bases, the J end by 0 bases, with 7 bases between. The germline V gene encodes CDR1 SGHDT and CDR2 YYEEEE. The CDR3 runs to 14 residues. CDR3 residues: CASSLGGLSYEQYF. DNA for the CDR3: TGTGCCAGCAGCTTGGGAGGCCTCTCCTACGAGCAGTACTTC.

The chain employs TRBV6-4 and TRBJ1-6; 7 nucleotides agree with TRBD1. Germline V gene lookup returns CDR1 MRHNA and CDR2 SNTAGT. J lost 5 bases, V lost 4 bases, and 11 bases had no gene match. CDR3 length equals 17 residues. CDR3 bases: TGTGCCAGCAGTGTCGGCCAGGGAGGGGGCAATAATTCACCCCTCCACTTT. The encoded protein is CASSVGQGGGNNSPLHF.

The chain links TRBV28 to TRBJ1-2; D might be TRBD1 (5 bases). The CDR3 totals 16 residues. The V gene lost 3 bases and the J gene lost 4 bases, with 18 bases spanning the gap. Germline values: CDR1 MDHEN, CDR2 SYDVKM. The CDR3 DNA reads TGTGCCAGCAGTTTGGAGGCAGGGAGCGAGATCTATGGCTACACCTTC. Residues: CASSLEAGSEIYGYTF.

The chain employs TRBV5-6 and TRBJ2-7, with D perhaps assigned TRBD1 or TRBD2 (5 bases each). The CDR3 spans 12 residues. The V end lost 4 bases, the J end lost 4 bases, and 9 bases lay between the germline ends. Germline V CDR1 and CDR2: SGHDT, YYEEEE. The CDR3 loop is CASSRDAYEQYF. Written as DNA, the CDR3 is TGTGCCAGCAGCCGGGACGCGTACGAGCAGTACTTC.

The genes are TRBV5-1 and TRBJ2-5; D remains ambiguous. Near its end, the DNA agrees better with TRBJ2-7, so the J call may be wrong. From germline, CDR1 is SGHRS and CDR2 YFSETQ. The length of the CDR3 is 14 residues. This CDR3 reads CASSLDLTPYEQYF. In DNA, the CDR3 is TGCGCCAGCAGCTTGGATCTAACCCCCTACGAGCAGTACTTC.

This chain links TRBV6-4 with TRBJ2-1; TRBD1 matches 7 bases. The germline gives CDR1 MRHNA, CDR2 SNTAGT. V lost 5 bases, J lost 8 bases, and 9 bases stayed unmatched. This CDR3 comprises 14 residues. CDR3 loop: CASSLAGGRDEQFF. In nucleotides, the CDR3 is TGTGCCAGCAGTTTGGCAGGGGGAAGGGATGAGCAGTTCTTC.

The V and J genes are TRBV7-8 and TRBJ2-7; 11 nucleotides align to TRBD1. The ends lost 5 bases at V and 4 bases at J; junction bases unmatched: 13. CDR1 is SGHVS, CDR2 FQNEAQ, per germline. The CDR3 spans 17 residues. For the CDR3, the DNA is TGTGCCAGCAGCCCCTTTGCCTCGGACAGGGGGCTGTACGAGCAGTACTTC. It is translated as CASSPFASDRGLYEQYF.